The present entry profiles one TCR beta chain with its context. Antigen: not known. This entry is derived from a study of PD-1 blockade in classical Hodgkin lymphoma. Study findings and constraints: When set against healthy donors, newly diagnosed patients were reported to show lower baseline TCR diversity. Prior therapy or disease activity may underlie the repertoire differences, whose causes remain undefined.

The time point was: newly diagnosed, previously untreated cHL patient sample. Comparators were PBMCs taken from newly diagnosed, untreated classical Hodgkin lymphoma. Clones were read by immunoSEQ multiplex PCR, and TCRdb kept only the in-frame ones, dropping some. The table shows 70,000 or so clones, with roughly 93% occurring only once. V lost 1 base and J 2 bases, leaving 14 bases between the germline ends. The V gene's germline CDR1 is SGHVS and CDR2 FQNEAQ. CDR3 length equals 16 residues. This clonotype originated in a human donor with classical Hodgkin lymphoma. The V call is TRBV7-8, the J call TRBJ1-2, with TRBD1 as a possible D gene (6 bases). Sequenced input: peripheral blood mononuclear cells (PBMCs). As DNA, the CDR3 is TGTGCCAGCAGCTTAGAGGGTCCAGGGGTGAACTATGGCTACACCTTC. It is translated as CASSLEGPGVNYGYTF.